The clone carrying this TCR beta chain was counted between two and nine times. What it recognizes is unknown. These data come from a study of T cells after yellow fever vaccination. Whole-study findings and limits: A large majority of primary-vaccination clones showed up again after the booster (approximately 96% CD4, 75% to 90% CD8).

One entry per CDR3 protein results from TCRdb running MiXCR on the 5' RACE reads. This repertoire shows 350,000 or so distinct CDR3 sequences, roughly 7.5% found once; its top ten account for roughly a sixth. The sample here was PBMCs, taken about 41 days after the first yellow fever vaccination. This clonotype was sampled from a man younger than 30 who received the YFV17D yellow fever vaccine.

In nucleotides, the CDR3 is TGTGCCAGCAGTTTAGCCCGACAGGGGGGCTACACCTTC. As protein: CASSLARQGGYTF. This chain joins TRBV12-3 or TRBV12-4 and TRBJ1-2; 8 bases are a match to TRBD1. This CDR3 is built from 13 residues. V shed 0 bases and J 8 bases; nucleotides not matched to a gene: 2.